This T cell receptor beta chain emerged from a study of T cell responses to AZD1222 COVID-19 vaccine. Study-wide results and limits: Nearly half of unique spike-specific TCRs reportedly avoided B.1.351 and B.1.1.7 mutated regions.

Assay used: immunoSEQ multiplex PCR; TCRdb lists only in-frame clones, some missing. Of 150,000 to 200,000 clones in the sample, about 88% were seen once. Remarks on this clone: Its antigen is unidentified.

The CDR3 consists of 16 residues. The germline V and J ends were trimmed by 6 bases and 0 bases, with 15 bases remaining between them. Per the germline V gene, CDR1 is SNHLY and CDR2 is FYNNEI. The gene calls are TRBV2 and TRBJ1-3; weak D call: TRBD1 (5 bases). This specimen was peripheral blood, taken on day 0 of AZD1222 vaccination. The origin of this receptor is an adult in good health. The chain's CDR3 is CASRGDRTRSGNTIYF. For the CDR3, the DNA is TGTGCCAGCAGGGGGGATAGGACGCGCTCTGGAAACACCATATATTTT.